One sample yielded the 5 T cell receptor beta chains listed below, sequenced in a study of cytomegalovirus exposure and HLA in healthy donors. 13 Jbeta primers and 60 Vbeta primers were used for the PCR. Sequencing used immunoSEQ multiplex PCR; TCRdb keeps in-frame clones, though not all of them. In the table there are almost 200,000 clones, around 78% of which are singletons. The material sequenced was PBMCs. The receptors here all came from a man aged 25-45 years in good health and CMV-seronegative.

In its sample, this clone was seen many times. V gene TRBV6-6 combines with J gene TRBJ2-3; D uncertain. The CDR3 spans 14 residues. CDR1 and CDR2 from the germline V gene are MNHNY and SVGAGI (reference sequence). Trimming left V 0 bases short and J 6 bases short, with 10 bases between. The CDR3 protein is CASSYSQFSDTQYF. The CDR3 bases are TGTGCCAGCAGTTACTCGCAGTTTTCGGATACGCAGTATTTT.

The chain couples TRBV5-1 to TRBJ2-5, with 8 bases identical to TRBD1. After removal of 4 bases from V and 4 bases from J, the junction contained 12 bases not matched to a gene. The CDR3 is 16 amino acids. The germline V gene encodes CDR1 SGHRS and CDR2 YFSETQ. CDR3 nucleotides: TGCGCCAGCAGCGACGGACAGGGCCTAGGATTAGAGACCCAGTACTTC. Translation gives CASSDGQGLGLETQYF.

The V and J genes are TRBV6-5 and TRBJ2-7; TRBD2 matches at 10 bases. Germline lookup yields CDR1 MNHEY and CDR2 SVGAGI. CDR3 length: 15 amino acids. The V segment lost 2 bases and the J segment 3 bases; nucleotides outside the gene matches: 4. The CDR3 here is CASSYASSGSYEQYF. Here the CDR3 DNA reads TGTGCCAGCAGTTACGCCTCTAGCGGGAGCTACGAGCAGTACTTC.

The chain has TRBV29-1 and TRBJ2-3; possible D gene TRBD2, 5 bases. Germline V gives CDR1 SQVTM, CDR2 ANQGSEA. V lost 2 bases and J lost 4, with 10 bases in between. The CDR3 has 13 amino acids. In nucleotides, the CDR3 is TGCAGCGTTGAACCAGCGGCCCCAGATACGCAGTATTTT. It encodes CSVEPAAPDTQYF.

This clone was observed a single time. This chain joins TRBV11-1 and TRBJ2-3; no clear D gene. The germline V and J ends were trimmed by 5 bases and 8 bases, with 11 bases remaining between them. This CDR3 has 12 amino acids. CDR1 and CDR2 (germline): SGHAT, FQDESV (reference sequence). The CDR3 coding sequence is TGTGCCAGCAGCCATCCCAGTGGTACGCAGTATTTT. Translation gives CASSHPSGTQYF.